This is a list of T cell receptor beta chains from one sample in a study of CD8 T cells in ankylosing spondylitis. One entry per CDR3 protein results from TCRdb running MiXCR on the 5' RACE reads. The sample records approximately 540,000 distinct CDR3 sequences, over 9.5% being singletons. The sample was blood, either unsorted or a sorted T cell fraction (not recorded which). The origin of the receptors is a male donor with ankylosing spondylitis. CDR3s leave out the opening cysteine and the closing phenylalanine or tryptophan.

v_call	j_call	cdr3_aa
TRBV7-8	TRBJ2-1	ASSLGPGPYNEQF
TRBV7-9	TRBJ2-5	ASSSDRGPETQY
TRBV29-1	TRBJ1-5	SVKDRGNQPQH
TRBV6-2/TRBV6-3	TRBJ2-5	ASSYVAGQGKVETQY
TRBV20-1	TRBJ2-1	SAREPWGGEDEQF
TRBV20-1	TRBJ2-1	SAGGPLHNEQF
TRBV27	TRBJ1-3	ASSLDGVSGNTIY
TRBV6-5	TRBJ1-5	ASSYGTQHAGHPNQPQH
TRBV3-1	TRBJ2-4	ASSQDQVQGIQY
TRBV7-9	TRBJ2-4	ASSRSGGADIQY
TRBV2	TRBJ2-4	ASSDGGAKNIQY
TRBV27	TRBJ2-1	ASIGDEQF
TRBV11-3	TRBJ2-3	ASSSGRAGVVDTQY
TRBV5-1	TRBJ2-5	ASSWDLGETQY
TRBV20-1	TRBJ1-2	SAHSTGVINGYT
TRBV20-1	TRBJ1-1	SAPPPGQGFTEAF
TRBV7-6	TRBJ2-1	ASSLAQPGLAGGTEQF
TRBV5-1	TRBJ1-5	ASSGTGAPNQPQH
TRBV20-1	TRBJ2-7	SARLGTNEQY
TRBV5-1	TRBJ2-3	ASSLGQGYDTQY
TRBV5-1	TRBJ2-3	ASSSPGQGTDTQY
TRBV2	TRBJ1-2	ASSGLVGGYT
TRBV20-1	TRBJ2-1	SAFRTSYNEQF
TRBV11-2	TRBJ1-3	ASSLEGGTRNTIY
TRBV9	TRBJ1-6	ATQGDLNSPLH
TRBV2	TRBJ2-7	ASSEGLTYEQY
TRBV3-1	TRBJ1-4	ASSPGTGDTEKLF
TRBV2	TRBJ1-5	ASSEALHSTYSNQPQH
TRBV6-5	TRBJ2-7	ASSYSGRPYEQY
TRBV7-9	TRBJ1-1	ASSLAGSEAF
TRBV5-1	TRBJ2-4	ASSSRGDIQY
TRBV7-8	TRBJ2-1	ASSSKPRAGVHNEQF
TRBV12-3/TRBV12-4	TRBJ2-7	ASSPVRTPYEQY
TRBV20-1	TRBJ2-3	SVLDRVTDTQY
TRBV7-9	TRBJ2-2	ASSLEGLITGELF
TRBV28	TRBJ2-3	ASRTGSDTQY
TRBV4-1	TRBJ2-3	ASSLGVYRGRASTDTQY
TRBV20-1	TRBJ2-5	SAAIPGQGIETQY
TRBV4-1	TRBJ1-1	ASSPQVTNTEAF
TRBV12-3/TRBV12-4	TRBJ2-1	ASSSTGTSNNEQF
TRBV28	TRBJ2-5	ASSFQHSEGTY
TRBV11-2	TRBJ2-1	ASSGGPRSSYNEQF
TRBV6-1	TRBJ2-1	ASSPVGSALLREQF
TRBV25-1	TRBJ2-2	ASGTLRAANTRELF
TRBV24-1	TRBJ2-4	ATSDQAEPRVQY
TRBV7-6	TRBJ2-7	ASSLVGWGLTLQPDFKGYEQY
TRBV20-1	TRBJ2-2	SAVTTTGELF
TRBV20-1	TRBJ2-1	SAEDGEGLIGGLYNEQF
TRBV6-5	TRBJ1-5	ASSYSGQGDDQPQH
TRBV29-1	TRBJ2-3	SGVRDRVTDTQY
TRBV20-1	TRBJ1-2	SARGTGAGYT
TRBV11-2	TRBJ2-5	ASSATITGLAGEETQY
TRBV20-1	TRBJ2-1	SARDRLAGGGEQF